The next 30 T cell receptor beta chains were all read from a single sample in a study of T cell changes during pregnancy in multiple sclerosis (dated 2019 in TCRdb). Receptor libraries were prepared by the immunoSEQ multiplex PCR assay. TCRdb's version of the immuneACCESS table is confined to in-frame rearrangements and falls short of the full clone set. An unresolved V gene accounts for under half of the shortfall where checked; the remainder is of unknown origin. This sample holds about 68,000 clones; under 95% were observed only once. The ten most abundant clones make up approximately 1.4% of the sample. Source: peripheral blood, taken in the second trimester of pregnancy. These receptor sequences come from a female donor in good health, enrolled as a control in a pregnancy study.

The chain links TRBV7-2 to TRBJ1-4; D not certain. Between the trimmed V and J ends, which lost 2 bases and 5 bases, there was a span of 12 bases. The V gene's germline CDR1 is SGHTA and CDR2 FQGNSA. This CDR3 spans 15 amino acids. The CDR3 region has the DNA TGTGCCAGCAGCTTAAAAGGTAGCAGAAATGAAAAACTGTTTTTT. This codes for CASSLKGSRNEKLFF.

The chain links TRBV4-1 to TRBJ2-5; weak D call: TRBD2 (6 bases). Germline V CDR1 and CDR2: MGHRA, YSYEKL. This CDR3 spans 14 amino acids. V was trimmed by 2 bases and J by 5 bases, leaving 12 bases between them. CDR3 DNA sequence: TGCGCCAGCAGCCAATACTCGGAGGGGGAGACCCAGTACTTC. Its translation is CASSQYSEGETQYF.

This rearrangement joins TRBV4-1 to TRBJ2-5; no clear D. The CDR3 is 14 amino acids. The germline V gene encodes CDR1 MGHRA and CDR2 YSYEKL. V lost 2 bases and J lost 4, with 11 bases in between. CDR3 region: CASSQTSTPETQYF. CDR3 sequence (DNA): TGCGCCAGCAGCCAAACCAGTACCCCAGAGACCCAGTACTTC.

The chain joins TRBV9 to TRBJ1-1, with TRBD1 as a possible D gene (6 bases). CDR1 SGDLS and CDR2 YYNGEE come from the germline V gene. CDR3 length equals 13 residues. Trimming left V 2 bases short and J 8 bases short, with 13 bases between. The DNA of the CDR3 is TGTGCCAGCAGCGTCGAGGGGGACGTAGAAGCTTTCTTT. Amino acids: CASSVEGDVEAFF.

CDR3: CASSLVGGQGNYGYTF. The CDR3 DNA reads TGTGCCAGCAGCTTAGTTGGCGGGCAGGGGAACTATGGCTACACCTTC. This rearrangement joins TRBV7-2 to TRBJ1-2; D possibly corresponds to TRBD1 (6 bases). Germline V gives CDR1 SGHTA, CDR2 FQGNSA. V was trimmed by 1 base and J by 2 bases, leaving 14 bases between them. The CDR3 runs to 16 residues.

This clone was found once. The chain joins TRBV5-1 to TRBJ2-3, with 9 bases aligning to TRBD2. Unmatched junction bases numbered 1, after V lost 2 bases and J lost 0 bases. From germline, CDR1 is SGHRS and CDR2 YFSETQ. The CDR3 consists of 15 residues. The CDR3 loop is CASSFLAGSTDTQYF. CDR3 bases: TGCGCCAGCAGCTTTCTAGCGGGAAGCACAGATACGCAGTATTTT.

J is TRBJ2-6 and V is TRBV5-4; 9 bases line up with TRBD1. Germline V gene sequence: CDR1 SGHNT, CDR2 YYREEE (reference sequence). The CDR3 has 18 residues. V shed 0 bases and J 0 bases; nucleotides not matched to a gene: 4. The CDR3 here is CASSLGRDRVSGANVLTF. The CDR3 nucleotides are TGTGCCAGCAGCTTGGGAAGGGACAGGGTCTCTGGGGCCAACGTCCTGACTTTC.

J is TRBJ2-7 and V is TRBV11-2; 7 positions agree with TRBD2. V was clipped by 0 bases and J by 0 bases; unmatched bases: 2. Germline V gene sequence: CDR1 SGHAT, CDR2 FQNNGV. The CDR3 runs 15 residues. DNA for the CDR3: TGTGCCAGCAGCTTAGAGGGGAGGGGCTCCTACGAGCAGTACTTC. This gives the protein CASSLEGRGSYEQYF.

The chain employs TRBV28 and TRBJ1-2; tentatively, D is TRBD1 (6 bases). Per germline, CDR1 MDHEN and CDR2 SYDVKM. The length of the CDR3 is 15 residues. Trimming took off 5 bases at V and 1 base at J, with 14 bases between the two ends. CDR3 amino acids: CASSASGVFNYGYTF. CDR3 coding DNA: TGTGCCAGCAGTGCTTCAGGGGTCTTTAACTATGGCTACACCTTC.

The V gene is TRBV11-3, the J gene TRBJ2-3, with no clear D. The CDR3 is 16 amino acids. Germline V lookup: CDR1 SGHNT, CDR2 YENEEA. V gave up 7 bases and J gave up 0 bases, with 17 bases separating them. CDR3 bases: TGTGCCAGCACCACCATCTCCCTAATAAGCACAGATACGCAGTATTTT. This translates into CASTTISLISTDTQYF.

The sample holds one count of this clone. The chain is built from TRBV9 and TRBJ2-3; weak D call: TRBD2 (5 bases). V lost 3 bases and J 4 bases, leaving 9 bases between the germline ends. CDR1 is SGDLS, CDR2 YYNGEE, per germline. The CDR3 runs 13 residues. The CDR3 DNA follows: TGTGCCAGCAGCGAGCGGAGAGCAGATACGCAGTATTTT. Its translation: CASSERRADTQYF. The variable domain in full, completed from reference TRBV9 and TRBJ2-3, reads DSGVTQTPKHLITATGQRVTLRCSPRSGDLSVYWYQQSLDQGLQFLIQYYNGEERAKGNILERFSAQQFPDLHSELNLSSLELGDSALYFCASSERRADTQYFGPGTRLTVL.

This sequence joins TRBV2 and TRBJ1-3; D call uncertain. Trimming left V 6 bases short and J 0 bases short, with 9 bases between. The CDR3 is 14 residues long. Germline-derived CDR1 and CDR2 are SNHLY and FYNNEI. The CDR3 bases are TGTGCCAGCAGCCTAGGTTTCTCTGGAAACACCATATATTTT. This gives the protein CASSLGFSGNTIYF.

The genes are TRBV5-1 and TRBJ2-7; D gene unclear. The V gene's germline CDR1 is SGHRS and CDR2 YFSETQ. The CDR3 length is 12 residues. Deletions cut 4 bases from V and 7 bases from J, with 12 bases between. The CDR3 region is CASSPGFDEQYF. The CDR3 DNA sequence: TGCGCCAGCAGCCCCGGGTTTGATGAGCAGTACTTC.

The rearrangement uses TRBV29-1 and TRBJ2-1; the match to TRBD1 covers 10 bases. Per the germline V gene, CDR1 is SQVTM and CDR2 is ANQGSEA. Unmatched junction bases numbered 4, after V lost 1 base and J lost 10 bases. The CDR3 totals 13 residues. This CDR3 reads CSVEGQGAREQFF. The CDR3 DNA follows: TGCAGCGTTGAAGGACAGGGGGCAAGGGAGCAGTTCTTC.

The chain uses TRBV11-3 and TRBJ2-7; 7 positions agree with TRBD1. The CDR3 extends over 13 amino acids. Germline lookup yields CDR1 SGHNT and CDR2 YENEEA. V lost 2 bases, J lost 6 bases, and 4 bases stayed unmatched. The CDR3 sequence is CASSLSGGAEQYF. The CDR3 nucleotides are TGTGCCAGCAGCTTATCAGGGGGAGCCGAGCAGTACTTC.

CDR3: CASSLSQGAIWTEAFF. CDR3 bases: TGTGCCAGCAGTTTATCCCAGGGGGCCATTTGGACTGAAGCTTTCTTT. The gene calls are TRBV28 and TRBJ1-1; 8 bases line up with TRBD1. V lost 1 base to trimming and J lost 5 bases; unmatched junction nucleotides: 9. The length of the CDR3 is 16 residues. CDR1 and CDR2 from the germline V gene are MDHEN and SYDVKM.

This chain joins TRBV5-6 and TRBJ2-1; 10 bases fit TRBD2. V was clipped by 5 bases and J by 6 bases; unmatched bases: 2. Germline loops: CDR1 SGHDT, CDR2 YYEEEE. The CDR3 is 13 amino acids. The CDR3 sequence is CASSLAGGNEQFF. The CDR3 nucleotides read TGTGCCAGCAGTTTAGCGGGGGGCAATGAGCAGTTCTTC.

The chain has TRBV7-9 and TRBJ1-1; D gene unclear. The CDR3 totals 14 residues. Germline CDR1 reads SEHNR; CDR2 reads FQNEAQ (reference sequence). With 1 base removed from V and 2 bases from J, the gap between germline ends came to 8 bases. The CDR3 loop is CASSLGVANTEAFF. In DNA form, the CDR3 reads TGTGCCAGCAGCTTAGGGGTAGCAAACACTGAAGCTTTCTTT.

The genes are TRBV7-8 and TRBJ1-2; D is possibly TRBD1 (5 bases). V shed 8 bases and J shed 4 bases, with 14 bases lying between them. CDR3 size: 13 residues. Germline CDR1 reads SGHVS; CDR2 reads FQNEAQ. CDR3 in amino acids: CASGGVSLYGYTF. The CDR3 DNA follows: TGTGCCAGCGGGGGGGTTTCACTCTATGGCTACACCTTC.

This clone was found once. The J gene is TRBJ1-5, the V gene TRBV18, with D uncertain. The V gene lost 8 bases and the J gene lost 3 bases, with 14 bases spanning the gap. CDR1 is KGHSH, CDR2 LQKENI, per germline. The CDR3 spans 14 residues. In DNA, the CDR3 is TGTGCCAGCCCCGATAAGGAGAACAATCAGCCCCAGCATTTT. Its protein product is CASPDKENNQPQHF. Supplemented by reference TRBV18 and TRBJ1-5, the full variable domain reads NAGVMQNPRHLVRRRGQEARLRCSPMKGHSHVYWYRQLPEEGLKFMVYLQKENIIDESGMPKERFSAEFPKEGPSILRIQQVVRGDSAAYFCASPDKENNQPQHFGDGTRLSIL.

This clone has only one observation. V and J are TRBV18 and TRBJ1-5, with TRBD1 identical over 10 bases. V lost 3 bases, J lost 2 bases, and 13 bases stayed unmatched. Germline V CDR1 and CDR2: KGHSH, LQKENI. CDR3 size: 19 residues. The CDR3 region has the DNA TGTGCCAGCTCACCGGGGTTGGGGACAGGGGAAGGAGGCAATCAGCCCCAGCATTTT. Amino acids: CASSPGLGTGEGGNQPQHF.

The CDR3: CASSPGRGDFYEQYF. The DNA of the CDR3 is TGTGCCAGCTCACCCGGCAGGGGGGATTTCTACGAGCAGTACTTC. The chain is built from TRBV18 and TRBJ2-7; tentative D call: TRBD1 (7 bases). Trimming shortened V by 3 bases and J by 3 bases, and 15 bases separated the two germline ends. CDR1 and CDR2 (germline): KGHSH, LQKENI. This CDR3 spans 15 amino acids.

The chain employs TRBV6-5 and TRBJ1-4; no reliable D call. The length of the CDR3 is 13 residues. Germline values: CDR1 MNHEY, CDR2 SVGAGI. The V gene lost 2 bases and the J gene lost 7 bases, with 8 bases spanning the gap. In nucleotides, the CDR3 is TGTGCCAGCAGTTACAGGGCGGGTGAAAAACTGTTTTTT. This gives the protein CASSYRAGEKLFF.

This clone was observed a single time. CDR3: CASGERASYNEQFF. CDR3 nucleotides: TGTGCCAGCGGCGAGCGGGCCTCCTACAATGAGCAGTTCTTC. The chain employs TRBV7-9 and TRBJ2-1; possible D gene TRBD2, 6 bases. V was pared by 8 bases and J by 0 bases, with 11 bases between. The CDR3 extends over 14 amino acids. Germline CDR1 and CDR2: SEHNR and FQNEAQ (reference sequence). The complete variable domain, with remaining parts taken from reference TRBV7-9 and TRBJ2-1, reads DTGVSQNPRHKITKRGQNVTFRCDPISEHNRLYWYRQTLGQGPEFLTYFQNEAQLEKSRLLSDRFSAERPKGSFSTLEIQRTEQGDSAMYLCASGERASYNEQFFGPGTRLTVL.

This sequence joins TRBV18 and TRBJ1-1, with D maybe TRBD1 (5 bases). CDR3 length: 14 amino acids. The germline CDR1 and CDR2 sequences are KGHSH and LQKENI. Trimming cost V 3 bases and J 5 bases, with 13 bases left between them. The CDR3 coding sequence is TGTGCCAGCTCACCCCAGACCCCAGGGACTGAAGCTTTCTTT. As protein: CASSPQTPGTEAFF.

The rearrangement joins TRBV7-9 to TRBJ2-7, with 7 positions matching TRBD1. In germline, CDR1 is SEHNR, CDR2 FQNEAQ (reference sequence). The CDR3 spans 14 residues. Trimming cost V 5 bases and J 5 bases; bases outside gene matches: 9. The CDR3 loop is CASSRPTGTNEQYF. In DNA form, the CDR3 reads TGTGCCAGCAGCCGTCCGACAGGGACGAACGAGCAGTACTTC.

The CDR3 DNA is TGTGCCAGCAGCTTAGAATACAGGGTAGAGACCCAGTACTTC. Encoded protein: CASSLEYRVETQYF. J is TRBJ2-5 and V is TRBV7-9; D perhaps matches TRBD1 (6 bases). V was shortened by 1 base and J by 4 bases, with 10 bases between the two germline ends. The length of the CDR3 is 14 residues. Germline V gives CDR1 SEHNR, CDR2 FQNEAQ (reference sequence).

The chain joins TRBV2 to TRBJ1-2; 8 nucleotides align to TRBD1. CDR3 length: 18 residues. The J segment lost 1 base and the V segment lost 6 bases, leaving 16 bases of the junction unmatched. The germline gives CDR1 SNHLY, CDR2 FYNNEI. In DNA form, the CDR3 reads TGTGCCAGCAGCAGCCTTTATGTGACAGGGGTTTTTAACTATGGCTACACCTTC. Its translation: CASSSLYVTGVFNYGYTF.

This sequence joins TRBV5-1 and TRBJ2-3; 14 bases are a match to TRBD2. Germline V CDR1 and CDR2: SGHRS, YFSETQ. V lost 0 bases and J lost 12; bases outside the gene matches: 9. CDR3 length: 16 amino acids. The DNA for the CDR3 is TGCGCCAGCAGCTTGGGACTAGCGGGGGGGCAGGGGTCACAGTATTTT. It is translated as CASSLGLAGGQGSQYF. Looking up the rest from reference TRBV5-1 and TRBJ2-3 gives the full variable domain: KAGVTQTPRYLIKTRGQQVTLSCSPISGHRSVSWYQQTPGQGLQFLFEYFSETQRNKGNFPGRFSGRQFSNSRSEMNVSTLELGDSALYLCASSLGLAGGQGSQYFGPGTRLTVL.

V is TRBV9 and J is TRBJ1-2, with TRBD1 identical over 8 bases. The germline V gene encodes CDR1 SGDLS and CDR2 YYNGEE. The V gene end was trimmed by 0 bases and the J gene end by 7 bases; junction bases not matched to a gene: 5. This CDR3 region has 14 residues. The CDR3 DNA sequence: TGTGCCAGCAGCGTAGCTGCGGACAGGGTTGGCTACACCTTC. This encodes CASSVAADRVGYTF.